Presented here are 26 T cell receptor beta chains from one specimen sequenced in a study of T cells after yellow fever vaccination. Using its own MiXCR run on the 5' RACE reads, TCRdb lists one record per CDR3 protein. The sample has 180,000 or so distinct CDR3 sequences; about 11% are singletons. The sample was CD8+ T cells sorted from PBMCs, taken 15 days after the yellow fever booster vaccination. These receptors were obtained from a man aged 18 to 30 who received the YFV17D yellow fever vaccine.

The sample holds a few counts of this clonotype. This rearrangement joins TRBV11-2 to TRBJ2-1, with 11 positions matching TRBD2. From germline, CDR1 is SGHAT and CDR2 FQNNGV. This CDR3 is built from 14 residues. V was pared by 2 bases and J by 8 bases, with 2 bases of the junction left unmatched. The chain's CDR3 is CASSLLAGGYEQFF. CDR3 in DNA: TGTGCCAGCAGCTTACTAGCGGGGGGATATGAGCAGTTCTTC.

This chain links TRBV30 with TRBJ2-7; D is uncertain. Trimming left V 5 bases short and J 3 bases short, with 8 bases between. CDR3 size: 11 residues. CDR1 is GTSNPN and CDR2 is SVGIG in the germline V gene (reference sequence). CDR3 nucleotide sequence: TGTGCCTGGGGACCGAACTACGAGCAGTACTTC. This encodes CAWGPNYEQYF.

The J gene is TRBJ2-7, the V gene TRBV6-5; possibly TRBD1 for D (6 bases). Trimming cost V 7 bases and J 6 bases, with 13 bases left between them. The CDR3 extends over 12 amino acids. The germline V gene encodes CDR1 MNHEY and CDR2 SVGAGI. This CDR3 is CASIPGVREQYF. DNA for the CDR3: TGTGCCAGCATACCAGGGGTTCGCGAGCAGTACTTC.

This clonotype was found a few times. The rearrangement joins TRBV5-5 to TRBJ2-2; 7 bases are shared with TRBD2. Per the germline V gene, CDR1 is SGHKS and CDR2 is YYEKEE (reference sequence). The CDR3 has 15 amino acids. J was trimmed by 5 bases and V by 0 bases; bases with no gene match: 4. CDR3 amino acids: CASSLAGGGTGELFF. In DNA form, the CDR3 reads TGTGCCAGCAGCTTGGCCGGCGGGGGTACCGGGGAGCTGTTTTTT.

This clonotype turned up a few times. The chain couples TRBV6-6 to TRBJ2-1; 9 bases are shared with TRBD1. Germline values: CDR1 MNHNY, CDR2 SVGAGI (reference sequence). This CDR3 comprises 16 residues. The trim removed 0 bases at V and 11 bases at J, leaving 11 bases unmatched. The DNA for the CDR3 is TGTGCCAGCAGTTACTCTGTGGACAGGGGAACAATGAAGCAGTTCTTC. Translation: CASSYSVDRGTMKQFF.

This clonotype was recorded a few times. The chain recombines TRBV7-6 with TRBJ2-3; 7 positions agree with TRBD1. Germline V lookup: CDR1 SGHVS, CDR2 FNYEAQ. The length of the CDR3 is 14 residues. J lost 4 bases, V lost 0 bases, and 1 base had no gene match. The chain's CDR3 is CASSLAGTADTQYF. In DNA form, the CDR3 reads TGTGCCAGCAGCTTAGCCGGGACAGCAGATACGCAGTATTTT.

This sequence joins TRBV5-5 and TRBJ1-2; D unresolved. The ends were cut back, 0 bases at V and 4 bases at J, with 16 bases in the middle. Looked up from germline, CDR1 is SGHKS and CDR2 is YYEKEE (reference sequence). The CDR3 consists of 16 residues. CDR3 sequence (DNA): TGTGCCAGCAGCTTGGAATGGGTCGGCAGCGCCTATGGCTACACCTTC. It translates to CASSLEWVGSAYGYTF. Variable domain in full (rest from reference TRBV5-5 and TRBJ1-2): DAGVTQSPTHLIKTRGQQVTLRCSPISGHKSVSWYQQVLGQGPQFIFQYYEKEERGRGNFPDRFSARQFPNYSSELNVNALLLGDSALYLCASSLEWVGSAYGYTFGSGTRLTVV.

The V gene is TRBV6-6, the J gene TRBJ2-5; D gene uncertain. Between the trimmed V and J ends, which lost 9 bases and 1 base, there was a span of 12 bases. In germline, CDR1 is MNHNY, CDR2 SVGAGI (reference sequence). The CDR3 sequence is 13 residues long. The CDR3 reads CASHLTAQETQYF. The CDR3 DNA sequence: TGTGCCAGTCACCTCACGGCCCAAGAGACCCAGTACTTC.

The chain carries TRBV4-2 and TRBJ1-2; unclear D gene. Between the trimmed V and J ends, which lost 0 bases and 0 bases, there was a span of 8 bases. The CDR3 spans 15 residues. Germline values: CDR1 LGHNA, CDR2 YNFKEQ. The CDR3, as DNA: TGTGCCAGCAGCCAAGATCCCGGAGCTAACTATGGCTACACCTTC. This translates into CASSQDPGANYGYTF.

This clonotype was seen a handful of times. The chain employs TRBV7-9 and TRBJ2-7; no definite D call. This CDR3 region has 16 residues. The V end was cut by 1 base, the J end by 4 bases, with 17 bases between. In germline, CDR1 is SEHNR, CDR2 FQNEAQ (reference sequence). The CDR3 is CASSLGAASVGYEQYF. The CDR3 DNA follows: TGTGCCAGCAGCTTAGGGGCAGCTTCGGTGGGGTACGAGCAGTACTTC. The variable domain in full, with the rest retrieved from reference TRBV7-9 and TRBJ2-7, is DTGVSQNPRHKITKRGQNVTFRCDPISEHNRLYWYRQTLGQGPEFLTYFQNEAQLEKSRLLSDRFSAERPKGSFSTLEIQRTEQGDSAMYLCASSLGAASVGYEQYFGPGTRLTVT.

This sequence joins TRBV29-1 and TRBJ2-7; D ambiguous. Germline V gene data show CDR1 as SQVTM and CDR2 as ANQGSEA. There are 14 residues in the CDR3. V lost 4 bases, J lost 3 bases, and 16 bases lay in between. The CDR3 loop reads CSVAVRTAFYEQYV. The DNA for the CDR3 is TGCAGCGTTGCCGTCCGCACTGCTTTCTACGAGCAGTACGTC.

The gene calls are TRBV6-6 and TRBJ2-7, with D unclear. Germline V gene data show CDR1 as MNHNY and CDR2 as SVGAGI (reference sequence). There are 13 residues in the CDR3. V lost 5 bases, J lost 5 bases, and 13 bases lay in between. CDR3 nucleotide sequence: TGTGCCAGCAGTGGCAGACATGCCCACGAGCAGTACTTC. Translated, it gives CASSGRHAHEQYF.

The genes are TRBV27 and TRBJ2-3; D is possibly TRBD2 (6 bases). V lost 6 bases to trimming and J lost 3 bases, with 16 bases between them. The CDR3 has 15 residues. Germline CDR1 and CDR2: MNHEY and SMNVEV (reference sequence). In DNA, the CDR3 is TGTGCCAGCAGAGCGCTGCCGGGGGTAACAGATACGCAGTATTTT. Protein: CASRALPGVTDTQYF.

This clonotype was seen a few times. The chain employs TRBV7-9 and TRBJ2-4; D is unclear. CDR3 length: 15 residues. V was shortened by 1 base and J by 2 bases, with 9 bases between the two germline ends. The V gene's germline CDR1 is SEHNR and CDR2 FQNEAQ (reference sequence). CDR3 bases: TGTGCCAGCAGCTTAGTAGTGGGTTCCAAAAACATTCAGTACTTC. Translating it yields CASSLVVGSKNIQYF.

Only a few counts were recorded for this clonotype. CDR3 coding DNA: TGCAGCGTTGTTGCCGGCCCTGAAGCTTTCTTT. This translates into CSVVAGPEAFF. The rearrangement joins TRBV29-1 to TRBJ1-1; D is undetermined. Looked up from germline, CDR1 is SQVTM and CDR2 is ANQGSEA. The CDR3 consists of 11 residues. V was trimmed by 4 bases and J by 6 bases, leaving 9 bases between them.

The V gene is TRBV7-2, the J gene TRBJ2-3; 8 bases are a match to TRBD1. Germline CDR1 SGHTA, CDR2 FQGNSA. This CDR3 comprises 16 residues. After removal of 5 bases from V and 4 bases from J, the junction contained 11 bases not matched to a gene. In DNA, the CDR3 is TGTGCCAGCAGCCCCGTTCTCCGGACAGGGTCAGATACGCAGTATTTT. Translation: CASSPVLRTGSDTQYF.

This rearrangement joins TRBV6-5 to TRBJ1-2, with D uncertain. The germline CDR1 and CDR2 sequences are MNHEY and SVGAGI. The V end was cut by 0 bases, the J end by 3 bases, with 11 bases between. The CDR3 loop spans 15 amino acids. The CDR3 DNA sequence: TGTGCCAGCAGTTACTCGATTACGATCGACTATGGCTACACCTTC. It encodes CASSYSITIDYGYTF.

J is TRBJ2-3 and V is TRBV6-2 or TRBV6-3, with 7 nucleotides matching TRBD2. After removal of 5 bases from V and 2 bases from J, the junction contained 4 bases not matched to a gene. The germline V gene has CDR1 MNHEY and CDR2 SVGEGT. CDR3 length equals 14 residues. CDR3 amino acids: CASSLSGDTDTQYF. The CDR3 DNA reads TGTGCCAGCAGTCTGAGCGGGGACACAGATACGCAGTATTTT.

The chain couples TRBV19 to TRBJ2-2; D not certain. There are 9 residues in the CDR3. V was shortened by 8 bases and J by 7 bases, with 2 bases between the two germline ends. Germline CDR1 reads LNHDA; CDR2 reads SQIVND (reference sequence). Here the CDR3 DNA reads TGTGCCAGTCACGGGGAGCTGTTTTTT. This sequence encodes CASHGELFF.

This clonotype was counted a few times. The chain carries TRBV5-1 and TRBJ2-7; D could derive from TRBD1 or TRBD2 (6 bases each). V lost 2 bases and J 7 bases, leaving 13 bases between the germline ends. Germline V lookup: CDR1 SGHRS, CDR2 YFSETQ. The CDR3 is 13 amino acids. CDR3: CASSLTGAREQYF. CDR3 sequence (DNA): TGCGCCAGCAGCTTAACGGGGGCACGTGAGCAGTACTTC.

This clonotype was found a few times. The rearrangement links TRBV27 to TRBJ1-5; D remains ambiguous. The ends were cut back, 3 bases at V and 7 bases at J, with 13 bases in the middle. CDR3 size: 14 residues. Germline V gene lookup returns CDR1 MNHEY and CDR2 SMNVEV (reference sequence). The DNA of the CDR3 is TGTGCCAGCAGTTTTAGGGTTGAGGGCCAGCCCCAGCATTTT. Translating gives CASSFRVEGQPQHF.

This clonotype was seen a few times. The rearrangement uses TRBV12-3 or TRBV12-4 and TRBJ2-7, with D hard to call. CDR3 size: 14 residues. V lost 8 bases to trimming and J lost 5 bases, with 19 bases between them. CDR3 amino acids: CASLKSRGAHEQYF. The CDR3 DNA follows: TGTGCCAGCCTTAAATCACGCGGTGCCCACGAGCAGTACTTC.

CDR3 region: CSARDRETAYGYTF. CDR3 nucleotide sequence: TGCAGTGCTAGAGATCGGGAGACGGCCTATGGCTACACCTTC. The V and J genes are TRBV20-1 and TRBJ1-2; D uncertain. The CDR3 covers 14 residues. Germline V gene lookup returns CDR1 DFQATT and CDR2 SNEGSKA (reference sequence). Trimming stripped 0 bases from V and 4 bases from J, with 12 bases between.

Only a few counts were recorded for this clonotype. The J gene is TRBJ2-1, the V gene TRBV29-1, with TRBD2 matching 15 bases. The CDR3 totals 17 residues. Germline CDR1 SQVTM, CDR2 ANQGSEA. The junction had 3 bases not matched to a gene; V was cut back by 3 bases and J by 0 bases. The chain's CDR3 is CSVDGTSGGSSYNEQFF. CDR3 coding DNA: TGCAGCGTTGATGGGACTAGCGGGGGGAGCTCCTACAATGAGCAGTTCTTC.

The chain couples TRBV6-2 or TRBV6-3 to TRBJ2-1; no firm D call. Germline CDR1 is MNHEY and CDR2 is SVGEGT. This CDR3 is built from 14 residues. The V gene lost 1 base and the J gene lost 5 bases, with 9 bases spanning the gap. The CDR3 loop is CASSYWVDHNEQFF. The DNA for the CDR3 is TGTGCCAGCAGTTACTGGGTAGACCACAATGAGCAGTTCTTC.

This chain joins TRBV7-9 and TRBJ1-6; no firm D call. V was shortened by 5 bases and J by 13 bases, with 9 bases between the two germline ends. CDR1 is SEHNR and CDR2 is FQNEAQ in the germline V gene (reference sequence). The CDR3 has 11 residues. The CDR3 is CASSTGHPLHF. CDR3 DNA: TGTGCCAGCAGCACGGGCCACCCCCTCCACTTT. The entire variable domain, with the rest obtained from reference TRBV7-9 and TRBJ1-6, is as follows: DTGVSQNPRHKITKRGQNVTFRCDPISEHNRLYWYRQTLGQGPEFLTYFQNEAQLEKSRLLSDRFSAERPKGSFSTLEIQRTEQGDSAMYLCASSTGHPLHFGNGTRLTVT.